This TCR beta chain was observed in a study of blood T cell repertoires in COVID-19. Clones were sequenced by immunoSEQ multiplex PCR, and TCRdb holds only the in-frame ones, with some missing. The table records approximately 28,000 clones, approximately 75% of them present only once. This CDR3 region has 11 residues. Between the trimmed V and J ends, which lost 10 bases and 6 bases, there was a span of 11 bases. The germline CDR1 and CDR2 sequences are SGHNT and YYREEE (reference sequence). This chain uses TRBV5-4 with TRBJ2-4; possible D gene TRBD2, 5 bases. This TCR came from a boy aged 2 to 10 with active or convalescent COVID-19. Material for sequencing was peripheral blood. The CDR3 protein is CAQRGSNIQYF. DNA for the CDR3: TGTGCCCAGCGAGGGTCAAACATTCAGTACTTC.